This T cell receptor beta chain came from a study of regulatory T cells in long-lasting Graves disease. Broader study findings: With persistent disease, TRBV28, TRBJ1-2 and TRBJ2-5 were the favored segments.

Libraries of TCR beta came from iRepertoire HTBI primers plus Arm-PCR of CDR3 regions. TCRdb analysed the multiplex PCR reads with MiXCR anew, one entry per CDR3 protein. The table includes 420,000 or so distinct CDR3 sequences, 23% detected once. This clonotype was counted between two and nine times. Its antigen is unidentified. Specified time point: persistent/refractory GD, antithyroid drugs over 5 years with positive TRAb. There was RNA extracted from PBMCs, and the TCR library was made from it. The CDR3 is 14 amino acids. Trimming removed 6 bases from V and 4 bases from J; junction bases left unmatched: 6. Germline V gives CDR1 MNHNS, CDR2 SASEGT.

Sequences were derived from peripheral blood mononuclear cells (PBMCs), sampled when the disease was refractory, from a patient treated with antithyroid drugs. V is TRBV6-1 and J is TRBJ1-1; TRBD1 matches 9 bases. The clonotype originates from a female donor with Graves disease. CDR3 loop: CASRRTGVGTEAFF. The CDR3 coding sequence is TGTGCCAGCAGGAGGACAGGGGTAGGCACTGAAGCTTTCTTT.